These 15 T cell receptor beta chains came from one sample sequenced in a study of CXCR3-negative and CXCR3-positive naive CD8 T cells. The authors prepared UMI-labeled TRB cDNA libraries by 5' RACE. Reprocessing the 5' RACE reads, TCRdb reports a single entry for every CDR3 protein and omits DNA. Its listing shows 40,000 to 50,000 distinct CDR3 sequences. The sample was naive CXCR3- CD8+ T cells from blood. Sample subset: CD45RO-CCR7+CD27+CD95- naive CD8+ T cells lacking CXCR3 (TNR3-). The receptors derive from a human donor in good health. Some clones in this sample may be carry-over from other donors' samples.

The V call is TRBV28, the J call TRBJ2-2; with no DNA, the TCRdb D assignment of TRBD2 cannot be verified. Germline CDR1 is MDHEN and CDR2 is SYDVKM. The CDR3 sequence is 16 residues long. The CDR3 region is CASSPQARSPTGELFF.

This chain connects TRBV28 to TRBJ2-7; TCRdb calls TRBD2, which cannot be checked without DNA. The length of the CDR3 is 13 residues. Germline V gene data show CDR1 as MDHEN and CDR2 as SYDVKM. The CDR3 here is CASGFAQGGEQYF.

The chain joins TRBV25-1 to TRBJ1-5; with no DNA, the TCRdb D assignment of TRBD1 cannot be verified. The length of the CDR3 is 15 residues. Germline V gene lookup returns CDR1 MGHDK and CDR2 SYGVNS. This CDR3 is CASSDLTDSNQPQHF.

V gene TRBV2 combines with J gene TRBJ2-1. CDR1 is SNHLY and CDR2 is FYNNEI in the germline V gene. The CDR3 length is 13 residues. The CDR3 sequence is CASSEFRYNEQFF.

CDR3 region: CASSQEAGVGQYF. The chain joins TRBV7-9 to TRBJ2-7; the TCRdb D gene call, TRBD1, has no DNA to confirm it. The CDR3 covers 13 residues. Germline loops: CDR1 SEHNR, CDR2 FQNEAQ (reference sequence).

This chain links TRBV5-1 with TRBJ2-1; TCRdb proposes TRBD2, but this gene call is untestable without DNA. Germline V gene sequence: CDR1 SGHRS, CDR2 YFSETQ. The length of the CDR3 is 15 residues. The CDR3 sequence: CASIPGPRGDVEQFF.

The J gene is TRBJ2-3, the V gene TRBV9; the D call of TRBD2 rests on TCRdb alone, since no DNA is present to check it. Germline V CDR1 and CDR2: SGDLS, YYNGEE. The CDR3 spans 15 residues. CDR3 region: CASSAIAGSTDTQYF.

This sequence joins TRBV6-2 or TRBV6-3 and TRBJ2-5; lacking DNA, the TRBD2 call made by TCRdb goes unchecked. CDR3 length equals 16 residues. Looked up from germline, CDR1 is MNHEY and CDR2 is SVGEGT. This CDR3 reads CASSYPAPGGEETQYF.

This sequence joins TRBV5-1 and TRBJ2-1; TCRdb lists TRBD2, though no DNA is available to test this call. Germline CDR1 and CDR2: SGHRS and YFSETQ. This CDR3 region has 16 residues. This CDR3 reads CASSLRPDGSYNEQFF. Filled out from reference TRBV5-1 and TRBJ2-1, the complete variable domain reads KAGVTQTPRYLIKTRGQQVTLSCSPISGHRSVSWYQQTPGQGLQFLFEYFSETQRNKGNFPGRFSGRQFSNSRSEMNVSTLELGDSALYLCASSLRPDGSYNEQFFGPGTRLTVL.

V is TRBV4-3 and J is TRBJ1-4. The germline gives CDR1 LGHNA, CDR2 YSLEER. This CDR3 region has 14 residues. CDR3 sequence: CASSQDIAGEKLFF.

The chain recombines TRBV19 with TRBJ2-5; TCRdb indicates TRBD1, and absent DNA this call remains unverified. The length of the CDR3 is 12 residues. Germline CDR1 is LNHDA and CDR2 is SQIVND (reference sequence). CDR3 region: CASSDRVETQYF.

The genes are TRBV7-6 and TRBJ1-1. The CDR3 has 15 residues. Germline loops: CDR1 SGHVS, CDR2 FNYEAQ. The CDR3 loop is CASSSPAGLNTEAFF.

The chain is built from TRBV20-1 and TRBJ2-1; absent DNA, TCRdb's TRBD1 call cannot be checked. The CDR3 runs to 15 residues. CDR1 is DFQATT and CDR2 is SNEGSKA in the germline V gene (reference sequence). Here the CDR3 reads CSATVPGQDYNEQFF.

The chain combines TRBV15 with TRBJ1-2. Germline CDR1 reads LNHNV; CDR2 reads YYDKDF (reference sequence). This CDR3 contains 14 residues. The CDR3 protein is CATSRDETGYGYTF.

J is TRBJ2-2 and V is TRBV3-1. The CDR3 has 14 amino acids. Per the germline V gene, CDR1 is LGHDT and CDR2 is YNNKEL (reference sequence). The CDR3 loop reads CASSQRLFTGELFF.